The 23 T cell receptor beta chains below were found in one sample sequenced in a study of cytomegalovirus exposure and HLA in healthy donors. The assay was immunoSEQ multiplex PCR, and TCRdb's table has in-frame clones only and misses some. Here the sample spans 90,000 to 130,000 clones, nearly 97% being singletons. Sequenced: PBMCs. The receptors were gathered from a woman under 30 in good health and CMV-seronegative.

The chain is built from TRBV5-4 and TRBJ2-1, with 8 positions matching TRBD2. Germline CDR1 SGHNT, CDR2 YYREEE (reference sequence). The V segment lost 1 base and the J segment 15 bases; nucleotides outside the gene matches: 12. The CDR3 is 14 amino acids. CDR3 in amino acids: CASSLTVAGRAWFF. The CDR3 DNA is TGTGCCAGCAGCTTGACCGTAGCGGGGAGGGCATGGTTCTTC.

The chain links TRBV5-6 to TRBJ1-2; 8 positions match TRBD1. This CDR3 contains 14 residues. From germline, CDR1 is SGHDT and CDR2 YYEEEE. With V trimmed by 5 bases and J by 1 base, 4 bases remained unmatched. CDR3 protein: CASRGTGLNYGYTF. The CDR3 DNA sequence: TGTGCCAGCAGAGGGACAGGCCTTAACTATGGCTACACCTTC.

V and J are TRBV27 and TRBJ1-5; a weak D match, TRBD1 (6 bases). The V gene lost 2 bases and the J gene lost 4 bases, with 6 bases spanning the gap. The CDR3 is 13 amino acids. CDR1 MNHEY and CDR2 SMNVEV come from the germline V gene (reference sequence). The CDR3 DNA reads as TGTGCCAGCAGTTTAAGGGGGAATCAGCCCCAGCATTTT. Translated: CASSLRGNQPQHF.

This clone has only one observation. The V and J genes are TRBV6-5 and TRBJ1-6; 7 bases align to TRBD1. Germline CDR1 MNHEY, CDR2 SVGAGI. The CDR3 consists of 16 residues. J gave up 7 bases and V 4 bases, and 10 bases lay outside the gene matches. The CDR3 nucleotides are TGTGCCAGCAGTTCCCAAAACAGGGGTAGGAATTCACCCCTCCACTTT. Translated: CASSSQNRGRNSPLHF.

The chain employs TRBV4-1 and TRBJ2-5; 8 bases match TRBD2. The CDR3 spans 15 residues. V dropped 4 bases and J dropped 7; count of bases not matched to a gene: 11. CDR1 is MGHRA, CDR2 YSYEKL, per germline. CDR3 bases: TGCGCCAGCAGCCTAGGGCTAGCGGGCCGGGGGACCCAGTACTTC. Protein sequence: CASSLGLAGRGTQYF.

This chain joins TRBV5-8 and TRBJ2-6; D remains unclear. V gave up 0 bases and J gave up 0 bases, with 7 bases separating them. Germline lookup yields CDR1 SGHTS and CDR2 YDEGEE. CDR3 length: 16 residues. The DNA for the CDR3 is TGTGCCAGCAGCTTGGGAGCCTTCTCTGGGGCCAACGTCCTGACTTTC. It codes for CASSLGAFSGANVLTF.

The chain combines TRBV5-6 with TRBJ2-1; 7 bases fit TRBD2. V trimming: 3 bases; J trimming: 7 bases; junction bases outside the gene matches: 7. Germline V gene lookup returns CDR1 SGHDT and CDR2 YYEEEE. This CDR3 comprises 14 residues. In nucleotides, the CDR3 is TGTGCCAGCAGCTCTAAAGGGAGGGGAAATGAGCAGTTCTTC. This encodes CASSSKGRGNEQFF.

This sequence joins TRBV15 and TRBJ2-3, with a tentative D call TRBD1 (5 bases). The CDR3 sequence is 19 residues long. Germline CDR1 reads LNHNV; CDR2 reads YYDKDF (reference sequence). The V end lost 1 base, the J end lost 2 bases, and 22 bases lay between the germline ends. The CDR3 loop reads CATSRVSVMQGHDTDTQYF. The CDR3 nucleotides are TGTGCCACCAGCAGAGTTTCTGTAATGCAGGGCCACGACACAGATACGCAGTATTTT.

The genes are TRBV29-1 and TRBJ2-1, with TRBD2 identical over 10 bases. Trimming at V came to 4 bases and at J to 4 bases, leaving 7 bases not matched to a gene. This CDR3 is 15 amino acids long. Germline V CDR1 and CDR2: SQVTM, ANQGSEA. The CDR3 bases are TGCAGCGTTGGGGTTAGCGGGGGGCCTTACAATGAGCAGTTCTTC. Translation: CSVGVSGGPYNEQFF.

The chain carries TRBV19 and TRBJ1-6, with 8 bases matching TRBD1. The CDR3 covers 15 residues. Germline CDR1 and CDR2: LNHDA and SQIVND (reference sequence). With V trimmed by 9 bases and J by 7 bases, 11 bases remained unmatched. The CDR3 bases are TGTGCCAGCACCCTTCGGACAGGGAGAAATTCACCCCTCCACTTT. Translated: CASTLRTGRNSPLHF.

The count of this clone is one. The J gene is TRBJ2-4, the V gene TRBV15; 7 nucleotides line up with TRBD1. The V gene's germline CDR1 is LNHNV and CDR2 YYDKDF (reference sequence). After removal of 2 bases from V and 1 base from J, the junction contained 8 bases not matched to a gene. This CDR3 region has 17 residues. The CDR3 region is CATSRPGQVSAKNIQYF. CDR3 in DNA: TGTGCCACCAGCAGACCCGGACAGGTCTCGGCCAAAAACATTCAGTACTTC.

The CDR3: CASSLSIPGGGQNTEAFF. In DNA, the CDR3 is TGTGCCAGCAGCTTATCTATCCCAGGGGGCGGCCAGAACACTGAAGCTTTCTTT. The chain has TRBV7-2 and TRBJ1-1; 8 nucleotides align to TRBD1. This CDR3 has 18 amino acids. V was pared by 2 bases and J by 1 base, with 12 bases of the junction left unmatched. The germline V gene encodes CDR1 SGHTA and CDR2 FQGNSA. The full variable domain, in which reference TRBV7-2 and TRBJ1-1 provide the parts outside the CDR3, is GAGVSQSPSNKVTEKGKDVELRCDPISGHTALYWYRQSLGQGLEFLIYFQGNSAPDKSGLPSDRFSAERTGGSVSTLTIQRTQQEDSAVYLCASSLSIPGGGQNTEAFFGQGTRLTVV.

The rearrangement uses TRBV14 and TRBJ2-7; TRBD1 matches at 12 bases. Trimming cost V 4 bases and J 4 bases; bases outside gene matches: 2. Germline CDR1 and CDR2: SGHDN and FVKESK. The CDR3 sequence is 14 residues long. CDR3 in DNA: TGTGCCAGCAGCCGGGACAGGGGGCTTTACGAGCAGTACTTC. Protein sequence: CASSRDRGLYEQYF.

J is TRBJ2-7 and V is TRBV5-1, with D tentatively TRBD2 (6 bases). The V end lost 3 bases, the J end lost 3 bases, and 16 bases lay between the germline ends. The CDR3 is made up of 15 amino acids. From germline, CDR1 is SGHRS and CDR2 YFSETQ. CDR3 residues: CASSYQTGTFYEQYF. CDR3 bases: TGCGCCAGCAGCTACCAGACCGGGACTTTCTACGAGCAGTACTTC.

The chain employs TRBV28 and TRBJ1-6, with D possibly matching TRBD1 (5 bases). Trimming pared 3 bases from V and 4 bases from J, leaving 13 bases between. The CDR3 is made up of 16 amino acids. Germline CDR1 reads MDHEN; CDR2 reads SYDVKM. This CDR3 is CASSFGGAGYNSPLHF. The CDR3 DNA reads TGTGCCAGCAGTTTTGGAGGGGCCGGGTATAATTCACCCCTCCACTTT.

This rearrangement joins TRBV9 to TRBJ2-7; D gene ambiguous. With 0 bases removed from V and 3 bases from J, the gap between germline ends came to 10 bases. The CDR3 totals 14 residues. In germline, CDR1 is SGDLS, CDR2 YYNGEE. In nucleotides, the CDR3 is TGTGCCAGCAGCGTAGGTTCAGGTTACTACGAGCAGTACTTC. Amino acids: CASSVGSGYYEQYF.

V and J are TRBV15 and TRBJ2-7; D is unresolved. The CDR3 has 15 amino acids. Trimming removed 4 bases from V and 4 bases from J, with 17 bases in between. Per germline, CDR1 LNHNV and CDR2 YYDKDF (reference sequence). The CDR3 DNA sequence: TGTGCCACCAGCAACGGTGCTCGGGTGCAGTACGAGCAGTACTTC. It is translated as CATSNGARVQYEQYF. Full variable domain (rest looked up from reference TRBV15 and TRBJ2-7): DAMVIQNPRYQVTQFGKPVTLSCSQTLNHNVMYWYQQKSSQAPKLLFHYYDKDFNNEADTPDNFQSRRPNTSFCFLDIRSPGLGDTAMYLCATSNGARVQYEQYFGPGTRLTVT.

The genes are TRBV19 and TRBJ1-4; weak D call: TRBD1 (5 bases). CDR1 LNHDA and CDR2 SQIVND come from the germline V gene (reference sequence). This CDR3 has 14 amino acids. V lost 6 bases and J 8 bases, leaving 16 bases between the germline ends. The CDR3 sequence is CASRPLGGREKLFF. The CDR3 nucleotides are TGTGCCAGTAGACCCCTCGGGGGGAGAGAAAAACTGTTTTTT.

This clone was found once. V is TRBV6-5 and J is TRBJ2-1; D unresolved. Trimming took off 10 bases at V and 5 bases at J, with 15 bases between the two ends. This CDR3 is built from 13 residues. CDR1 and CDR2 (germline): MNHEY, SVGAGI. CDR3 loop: CANSLNIHNEQFF. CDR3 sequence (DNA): TGTGCCAACAGCCTCAACATCCACAATGAGCAGTTCTTC.

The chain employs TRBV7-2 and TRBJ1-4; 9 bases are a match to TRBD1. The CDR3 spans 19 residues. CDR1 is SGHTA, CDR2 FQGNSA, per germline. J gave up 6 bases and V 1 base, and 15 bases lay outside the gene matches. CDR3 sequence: CASSLGGTGGFRGDEKLFF. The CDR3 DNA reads TGTGCCAGCAGCTTAGGTGGTACAGGGGGCTTTCGGGGCGATGAAAAACTGTTTTTT.

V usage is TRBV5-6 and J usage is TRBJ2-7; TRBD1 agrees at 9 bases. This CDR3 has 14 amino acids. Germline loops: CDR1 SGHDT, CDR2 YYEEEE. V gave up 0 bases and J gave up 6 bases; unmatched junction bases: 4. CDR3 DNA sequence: TGTGCCAGCAGCTTGGACAGGGGGCATCTCGAGCAGTACTTC. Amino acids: CASSLDRGHLEQYF.

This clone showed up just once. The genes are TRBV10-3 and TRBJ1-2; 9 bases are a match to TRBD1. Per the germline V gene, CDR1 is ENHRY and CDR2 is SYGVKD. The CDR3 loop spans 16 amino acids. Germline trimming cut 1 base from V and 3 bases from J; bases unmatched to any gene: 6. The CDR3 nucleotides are TGTGCCATCAGTGAGTTTACAGGGGGCGGTGACTATGGCTACACCTTC. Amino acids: CAISEFTGGGDYGYTF.

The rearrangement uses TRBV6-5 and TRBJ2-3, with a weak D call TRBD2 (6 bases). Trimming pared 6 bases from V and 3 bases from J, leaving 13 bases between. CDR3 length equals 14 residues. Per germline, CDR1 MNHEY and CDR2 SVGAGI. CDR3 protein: CASRSLGTTDTQYF. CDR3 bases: TGTGCCAGCAGGTCACTTGGGACTACAGATACGCAGTATTTT.